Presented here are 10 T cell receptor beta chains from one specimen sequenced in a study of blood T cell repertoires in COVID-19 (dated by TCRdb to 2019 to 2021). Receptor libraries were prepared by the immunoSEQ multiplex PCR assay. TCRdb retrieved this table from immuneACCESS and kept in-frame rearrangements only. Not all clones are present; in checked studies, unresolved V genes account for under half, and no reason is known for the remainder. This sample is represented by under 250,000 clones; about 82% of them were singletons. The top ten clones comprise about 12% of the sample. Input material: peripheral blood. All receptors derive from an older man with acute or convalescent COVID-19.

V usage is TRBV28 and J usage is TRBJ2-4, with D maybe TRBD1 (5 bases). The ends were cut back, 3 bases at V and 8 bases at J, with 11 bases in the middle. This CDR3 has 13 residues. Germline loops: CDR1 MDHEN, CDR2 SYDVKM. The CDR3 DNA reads TGTGCCAGCAGTTTGGGCAGGGTCCACATTCAGTACTTC. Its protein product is CASSLGRVHIQYF.

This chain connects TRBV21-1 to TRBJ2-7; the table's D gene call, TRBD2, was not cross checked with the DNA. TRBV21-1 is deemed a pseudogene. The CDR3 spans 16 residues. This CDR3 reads CASHPWRRDSQYEQYF. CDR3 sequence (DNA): TGTGCCAGCCATCCATGGCGGAGGGACTCCCAATACGAGCAGTACTTC.

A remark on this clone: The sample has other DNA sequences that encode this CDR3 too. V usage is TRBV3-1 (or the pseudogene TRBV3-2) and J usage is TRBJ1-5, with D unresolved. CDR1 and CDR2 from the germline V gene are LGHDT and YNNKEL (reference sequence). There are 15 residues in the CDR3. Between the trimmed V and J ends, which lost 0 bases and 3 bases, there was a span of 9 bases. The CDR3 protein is CASSQDGQDNQPQHF. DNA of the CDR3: TGTGCCAGCAGCCAAGATGGCCAGGACAATCAGCCCCAGCATTTT.

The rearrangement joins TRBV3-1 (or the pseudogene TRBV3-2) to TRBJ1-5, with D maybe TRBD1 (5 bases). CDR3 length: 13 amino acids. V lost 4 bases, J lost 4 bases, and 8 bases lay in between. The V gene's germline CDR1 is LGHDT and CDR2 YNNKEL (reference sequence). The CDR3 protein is CASSPAGNQPQHF. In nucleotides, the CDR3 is TGTGCCAGCAGCCCTGCAGGGAATCAGCCCCAGCATTTT.

The CDR3 DNA reads as TGTGCCAGCAGAGGGGGGGTCGTGGTGAACACTGAAGCTTTCTTT. Its translation: CASRGGVVVNTEAFF. The rearrangement joins TRBV2 to TRBJ1-1; D is perhaps TRBD1 (6 bases). Germline V gives CDR1 SNHLY, CDR2 FYNNEI. V was pared by 6 bases and J by 0 bases, with 14 bases between. The CDR3 spans 15 residues. The full variable domain, its missing parts supplied by reference TRBV2 and TRBJ1-1, is EPEVTQTPSHQVTQMGQEVILRCVPISNHLYFYWYRQILGQKVEFLVSFYNNEISEKSEIFDDQFSVERPDGSNFTLKIRSTKLEDSAMYFCASRGGVVVNTEAFFGQGTRLTVV.

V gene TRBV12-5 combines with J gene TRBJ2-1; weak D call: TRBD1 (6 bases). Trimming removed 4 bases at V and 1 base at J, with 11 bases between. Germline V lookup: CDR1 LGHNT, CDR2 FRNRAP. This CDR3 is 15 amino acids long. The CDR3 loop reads CASGSPGQSYNEQFF. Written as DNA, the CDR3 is TGTGCTAGTGGTTCACCGGGACAATCCTACAATGAGCAGTTCTTC. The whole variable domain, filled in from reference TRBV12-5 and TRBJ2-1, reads DARVTQTPRHKVTEMGQEVTMRCQPILGHNTVFWYRQTMMQGLELLAYFRNRAPLDDSGMPKDRFSAEMPDATLATLKIQPSEPRDSAVYFCASGSPGQSYNEQFFGPGTRLTVL.

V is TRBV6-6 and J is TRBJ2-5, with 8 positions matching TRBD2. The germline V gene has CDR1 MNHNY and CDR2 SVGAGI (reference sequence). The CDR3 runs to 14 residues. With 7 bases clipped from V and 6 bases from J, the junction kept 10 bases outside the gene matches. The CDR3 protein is CASTSGGGAQTQYF. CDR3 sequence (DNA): TGTGCCAGCACCTCCGGGGGGGGCGCACAGACCCAGTACTTC.

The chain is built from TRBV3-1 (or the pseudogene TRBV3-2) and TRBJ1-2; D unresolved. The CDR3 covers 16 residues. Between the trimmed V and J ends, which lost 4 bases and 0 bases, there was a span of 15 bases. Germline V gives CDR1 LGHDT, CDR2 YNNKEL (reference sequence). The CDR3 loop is CASSPPISVANYGYTF. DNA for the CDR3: TGTGCCAGCAGCCCGCCAATTTCGGTAGCTAACTATGGCTACACCTTC.

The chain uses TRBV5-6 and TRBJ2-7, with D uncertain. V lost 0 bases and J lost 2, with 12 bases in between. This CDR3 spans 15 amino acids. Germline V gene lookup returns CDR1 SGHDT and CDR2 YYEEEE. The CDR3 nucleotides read TGTGCCAGCAGCTTGGTAGGCGGAGCCACCTACGAGCAGTACTTC. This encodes CASSLVGGATYEQYF.

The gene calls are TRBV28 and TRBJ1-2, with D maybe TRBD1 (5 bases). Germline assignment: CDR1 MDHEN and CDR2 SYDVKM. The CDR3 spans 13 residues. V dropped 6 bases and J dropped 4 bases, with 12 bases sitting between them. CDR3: CASRRGGVYGYTF. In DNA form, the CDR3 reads TGTGCCAGCAGACGTGGGGGGGTCTATGGCTACACCTTC.